These 29 T cell receptor beta chains were sequenced from one sample in a study of T-cell memory formation after mild COVID-19. Each CDR3 protein is one row after TCRdb ran MiXCR on the 5' RACE reads. The repertoire holds around 450,000 distinct CDR3 sequences, roughly 24% seen once, with around 9% in the top ten. The material sequenced was PBMCs or a T cell subset sorted from them (not recorded which). The origin of the receptors is an adult woman who had mild COVID-19 (a few samples of this study predate the infection). Cell type and time point are not known.

The CDR3 DNA sequence: TGTGCCAGCACCGAAACTCACGGGGCTCTTACCTCTGGGGCCAACGTCCTGACTTTC. Its translation is CASTETHGALTSGANVLTF. V usage is TRBV7-2 and J usage is TRBJ2-6; TRBD1 or TRBD2 may be the D gene (5 bases each). Trimming took 7 bases from V and 0 from J, leaving 22 bases between them. The germline V gene has CDR1 SGHTA and CDR2 FQGNSA. The length of the CDR3 is 19 residues.

The chain joins TRBV7-9 to TRBJ2-7; 7 bases agree with TRBD1. The germline V gene has CDR1 SEHNR and CDR2 FQNEAQ (reference sequence). The CDR3 extends over 14 amino acids. J gave up 3 bases and V 0 bases, and 2 bases lay outside the gene matches. The CDR3 nucleotides are TGTGCCAGCAGCTTAGCGGGACAGTTCTACGAGCAGTACTTC. Its protein product is CASSLAGQFYEQYF.

Only a few counts were recorded for this clonotype. This chain connects TRBV12-3 or TRBV12-4 to TRBJ1-1; D unclear. The CDR3 covers 14 residues. Trimming left V 4 bases short and J 4 bases short, with 13 bases between. The CDR3 DNA reads as TGTGCCAGCAGTTCCAGTTCCCTGAGCACTGAAGCTTTCTTT. Its protein is CASSSSSLSTEAFF.

This clonotype was detected a few times. J is TRBJ2-7 and V is TRBV7-9, with a tentative D call TRBD1 (6 bases). This CDR3 spans 14 amino acids. The V end lost 4 bases, the J end lost 3 bases, and 13 bases lay between the germline ends. The germline V gene encodes CDR1 SEHNR and CDR2 FQNEAQ (reference sequence). The chain's CDR3 is CASSSGQNLYEQYF. As DNA, the CDR3 is TGTGCCAGCAGCTCCGGACAGAACCTCTACGAGCAGTACTTC.

The J gene is TRBJ1-6, the V gene TRBV21-1; the table names TRBD1, a call not compared with the DNA. TRBV21-1 is assigned pseudogene status. The CDR3 is 15 amino acids. The CDR3 bases are TGTGCCAGCAGCAAGTCCGGCAGGGGTAATTCACCCCTCCACTTT. Translation gives CASSKSGRGNSPLHF.

This clonotype came up many times. The gene calls are TRBV12-3 or TRBV12-4 and TRBJ2-5; D unclear. CDR3 length equals 14 residues. The V end was cut by 2 bases, the J end by 2 bases, with 9 bases between. For the CDR3, the DNA is TGTGCCAGCAGTTTACGGCGGAGACAAGAGACCCAGTACTTC. Translation: CASSLRRRQETQYF.

Only a few counts were recorded for this clonotype. The chain combines TRBV12-3 or TRBV12-4 with TRBJ1-1; D is ambiguous. The CDR3 length is 13 residues. V gave up 2 bases and J gave up 3 bases, with 7 bases separating them. The CDR3 is CASSLTEYTEAFF. The CDR3 nucleotides read TGTGCCAGCAGTTTAACAGAGTACACTGAAGCTTTCTTT.

This chain joins TRBV3-1 and TRBJ2-1; weak D call: TRBD2 (6 bases). This CDR3 is 12 amino acids long. From germline, CDR1 is LGHDT and CDR2 YNNKEL (reference sequence). Trimming removed 8 bases from V and 6 bases from J, with 11 bases in between. The CDR3 reads CASRENANEQFF. The DNA of the CDR3 is TGTGCCAGCCGGGAGAACGCCAATGAGCAGTTCTTC.

The chain links TRBV6-5 to TRBJ2-7; TRBD2 might be the D (5 bases). From germline, CDR1 is MNHEY and CDR2 SVGAGI. The CDR3 is 13 residues long. Trimming removed 2 bases at V and 7 bases at J, with 12 bases between. CDR3 sequence: CASSYDTPGEQYF. CDR3 in DNA: TGTGCCAGCAGTTACGACACCCCGGGGGAGCAGTACTTC.

The gene calls are TRBV24-1 and TRBJ2-1; TRBD2 agrees at 9 bases. The CDR3 consists of 20 residues. Trimming took 4 bases from V and 4 from J; bases not matched to a gene: 19. Germline CDR1 and CDR2: KGHDR and SFDVKD. The CDR3 bases are TGTGCCACCAGTGACCCGGGGCGGGCTAGCGGGAAGGGGTCTTACAATGAGCAGTTCTTC. It encodes CATSDPGRASGKGSYNEQFF.

This clonotype was seen only a few times. The gene calls are TRBV5-8 and TRBJ1-1; TRBD1 is a possible D gene (6 bases). Germline assignment: CDR1 SGHTS and CDR2 YDEGEE. V was cut by 2 bases and J by 5 bases, with 16 bases left in between. The CDR3 totals 15 residues. CDR3 nucleotides: TGTGCCAGCAGCTTCAACGGGGGTAGGGGGACTGAAGCTTTCTTT. This encodes CASSFNGGRGTEAFF.

CDR3 loop: CASSFYLGNTEAFF. DNA of the CDR3: TGTGCCAGCAGCTTTTATTTGGGGAACACTGAAGCTTTCTTT. The chain recombines TRBV11-1 with TRBJ1-1; D uncertain. CDR1 and CDR2 from the germline V gene are SGHAT and FQDESV (reference sequence). V dropped 3 bases and J dropped 1 base, with 9 bases sitting between them. CDR3 size: 14 residues.

The gene calls are TRBV19 and TRBJ2-1; TRBD1 is a possible D gene (6 bases). Trimming removed 5 bases at V and 0 bases at J, with 14 bases between. The CDR3 has 16 amino acids. Per the germline V gene, CDR1 is LNHDA and CDR2 is SQIVND (reference sequence). Here the CDR3 reads CASSPWTVGSYNEQFF. CDR3 coding DNA: TGTGCCAGTAGTCCTTGGACAGTCGGCTCCTACAATGAGCAGTTCTTC. The full variable domain, with the rest looked up from reference TRBV19 and TRBJ2-1, is DGGITQSPKYLFRKEGQNVTLSCEQNLNHDAMYWYRQDPGQGLRLIYYSQIVNDFQKGDIAEGYSVSREKKESFPLTVTSAQKNPTAFYLCASSPWTVGSYNEQFFGPGTRLTVL.

The J gene is TRBJ2-1, the V gene TRBV27; unclear D gene. V lost 3 bases to trimming and J lost 3 bases, with 6 bases between them. Germline V gene lookup returns CDR1 MNHEY and CDR2 SMNVEV (reference sequence). This CDR3 comprises 13 residues. CDR3 DNA: TGTGCCAGCAGTTTTATGGGCTACAATGAGCAGTTCTTC. It codes for CASSFMGYNEQFF.

The V and J genes are TRBV14 and TRBJ1-2; no firm D call. CDR1 and CDR2 from the germline V gene are SGHDN and FVKESK. Trimming pared 1 base from V and 7 bases from J, leaving 19 bases between. The CDR3 spans 16 residues. This CDR3 is CASSQAGATRGRGYTF. Here the CDR3 DNA reads TGTGCCAGCAGCCAAGCGGGCGCAACACGGGGTCGTGGCTACACCTTC.

This clonotype was counted a few times. V gene TRBV29-1 combines with J gene TRBJ2-7; the match to TRBD2 covers 10 bases. The CDR3 runs to 14 residues. After removal of 3 bases from V and 2 bases from J, the junction contained 4 bases not matched to a gene. CDR1 is SQVTM and CDR2 is ANQGSEA in the germline V gene. DNA of the CDR3: TGCAGCGTTGATTCTAGCGGGAGCCCCTACGAGCAGTACTTC. This codes for CSVDSSGSPYEQYF.

The chain employs TRBV4-1 and TRBJ1-1, with D hard to call. Trimming took 0 bases from V and 4 from J, leaving 12 bases between them. Germline V gene data show CDR1 as MGHRA and CDR2 as YSYEKL. This CDR3 is 15 amino acids long. The CDR3 coding sequence is TGCGCCAGCAGCCAAGACCGAGTAAGGAGCACTGAAGCTTTCTTT. Its protein product is CASSQDRVRSTEAFF.

This clonotype was recorded a few times. The genes are TRBV19 and TRBJ1-6, with 7 bases that match TRBD1. The CDR3 runs to 14 residues. Trimming cost V 3 bases and J 6 bases; bases outside gene matches: 2. From germline, CDR1 is LNHDA and CDR2 SQIVND (reference sequence). The DNA for the CDR3 is TGTGCCAGTAGTATGGGACAGATTAATTCACCCCTCCACTTT. Translating it yields CASSMGQINSPLHF.

The chain has TRBV12-3 or TRBV12-4 and TRBJ1-1; D not resolved. Trimming pared 6 bases from V and 3 bases from J, leaving 8 bases between. This CDR3 contains 12 residues. The CDR3 spells CASRFGHTEAFF. The CDR3 nucleotides are TGTGCCAGCAGATTTGGCCACACTGAAGCTTTCTTT.

The genes are TRBV7-9 and TRBJ1-1, with D possibly being TRBD1 (6 bases). Trimming cost V 5 bases and J 9 bases, with 16 bases left between them. The CDR3 contains 13 residues. Germline CDR1 and CDR2: SEHNR and FQNEAQ (reference sequence). The DNA of the CDR3 is TGTGCCAGCAGCGGGTGGACAGATTTTAAAGCTTTCTTT. Its protein product is CASSGWTDFKAFF. The full variable domain, its missing parts supplied by reference TRBV7-9 and TRBJ1-1, is DTGVSQNPRHKITKRGQNVTFRCDPISEHNRLYWYRQTLGQGPEFLTYFQNEAQLEKSRLLSDRFSAERPKGSFSTLEIQRTEQGDSAMYLCASSGWTDFKAFFGQGTRLTVV.

The gene calls are TRBV12-3 or TRBV12-4 and TRBJ2-1; 9 bases align to TRBD2. After removal of 6 bases from V and 0 bases from J, the junction contained 3 bases not matched to a gene. The CDR3 is 15 residues long. The CDR3 region has the DNA TGTGCCAGCAGGCTAGCGGGACTCTCCTACAATGAGCAGTTCTTC. This sequence encodes CASRLAGLSYNEQFF.

This CDR3 is CASRLGTRRGQPQHF. The CDR3 DNA follows: TGTGCCAGCAGACTTGGGACCCGAAGGGGTCAGCCCCAGCATTTT. The rearrangement uses TRBV12-3 or TRBV12-4 and TRBJ1-5, with a possible D match to TRBD1 (5 bases). Trimming removed 6 bases from V and 6 bases from J, with 18 bases in between. CDR3 length: 15 residues.

The CDR3 DNA sequence: TGTGCCAGCAGCCAAGGGTTTTCGCACTATGGCTACACCTTC. It yields the protein CASSQGFSHYGYTF. This sequence joins TRBV14 and TRBJ1-2; D not certain. CDR1 SGHDN and CDR2 FVKESK come from the germline V gene. Trimming removed 1 base from V and 3 bases from J, with 9 bases in between. This CDR3 is built from 14 residues.

This clonotype was counted a few times. The chain combines TRBV9 with TRBJ2-7; no clear D. Germline CDR1 and CDR2: SGDLS and YYNGEE. The CDR3 runs 13 residues. Trimming pared 3 bases from V and 0 bases from J, leaving 7 bases between. The CDR3 protein is CASSAQASYEQYF. The CDR3, as DNA: TGTGCCAGCAGCGCCCAGGCCTCCTACGAGCAGTACTTC. The whole variable domain, filled in from reference TRBV9 and TRBJ2-7, reads DSGVTQTPKHLITATGQRVTLRCSPRSGDLSVYWYQQSLDQGLQFLIQYYNGEERAKGNILERFSAQQFPDLHSELNLSSLELGDSALYFCASSAQASYEQYFGPGTRLTVT.

This chain uses TRBV3-1 with TRBJ2-7; 12 bases align to TRBD2. The germline gives CDR1 LGHDT, CDR2 YNNKEL (reference sequence). J gave up 0 bases and V 4 bases, and 4 bases lay outside the gene matches. CDR3 length: 16 residues. CDR3 nucleotides: TGTGCCAGCAGCCCTACTAGCGGGAGGTCCTCCTACGAGCAGTACTTC. Translating gives CASSPTSGRSSYEQYF.

The V call is TRBV18, the J call TRBJ1-1; TRBD1 matches 9 bases. J lost 1 base, V lost 3 bases, and 12 bases had no gene match. Germline assignment: CDR1 KGHSH and CDR2 LQKENI. The CDR3 has 18 amino acids. The CDR3 DNA follows: TGTGCCAGCTCACCCTTCACAGGACAGGGGTTAAGGAACACTGAAGCTTTCTTT. Encoded protein: CASSPFTGQGLRNTEAFF.

CDR3 sequence reads: CAIGTGERNGYTF. The CDR3 DNA is TGTGCCATCGGGACAGGGGAGAGGAACGGCTACACCTTC. The chain joins TRBV10-3 to TRBJ1-2; TRBD1 aligns across 10 bases. This CDR3 region has 13 residues. Germline assignment: CDR1 ENHRY and CDR2 SYGVKD. V gave up 8 bases and J gave up 8 bases; unmatched junction bases: 8.

This clonotype was seen repeatedly, ten times or more. CDR3: CASSYTSGGALAKNIQYF. DNA of the CDR3: TGCGCCAGCAGCTATACCTCTGGCGGGGCACTAGCCAAAAACATTCAGTACTTC. The V call is TRBV5-1, the J call TRBJ2-4; possible D gene TRBD2, 6 bases. Trimming removed 3 bases from V and 0 bases from J, with 19 bases in between. This CDR3 region has 18 residues. Germline assignment: CDR1 SGHRS and CDR2 YFSETQ.

This clonotype appeared a few times. The chain links TRBV20-1 to TRBJ2-5, with 8 bases lining up with TRBD2. V shed 0 bases, J shed 4 bases, and the junction held 4 bases outside the gene matches. CDR1 DFQATT and CDR2 SNEGSKA come from the germline V gene (reference sequence). The CDR3 length is 14 residues. CDR3 region: CSARDEAGAETQYF. For the CDR3, the DNA is TGCAGTGCTAGAGATGAAGCGGGAGCAGAGACCCAGTACTTC.